The rows below give T cell receptor beta chains drawn from one sample of a study of Ad26.COV2.S vaccination and SARS-CoV-2 variants. TCRdb's table, derived via immunoSEQ multiplex PCR, lists solely in-frame clones and lacks some. The sample comprises 300,000 to 400,000 clones, 92% of which are singletons, and around 4% rests with the top ten. The material was peripheral blood, obtained after recovery from COVID-19. These receptors came from a human donor who had recovered from COVID-19. CDR3s include the opening cysteine and the closing phenylalanine or tryptophan. Fields, in order: J gene, D gene, CDR3 length, V gene, CDR3 protein, CDR3 DNA. D genes are given only for firm matches.

J: TRBJ1-2
D: NA
length: 15
V: TRBV7-8
CDR3: CASSLDLSGYYGYTF
DNA: TGTGCCAGCAGCTTAGATCTTTCGGGATACTATGGCTACACCTTC

J: TRBJ2-7
D: NA
length: 12
V: TRBV21-1
CDR3: CASSKGDRAEYF
DNA: TGTGCCAGCAGCAAGGGGGACAGAGCGGAGTACTTC

J: TRBJ1-1
D: NA
length: 15
V: TRBV3-1/TRBV3-2
CDR3: CASSQVTGENTEAFF
DNA: TGTGCCAGCAGCCAAGTAACAGGCGAAAACACTGAAGCTTTCTTT

J: TRBJ2-3
D: NA
length: 15
V: TRBV4-3
CDR3: CASSQRGSSTDTQYF
DNA: TGCGCCAGCAGCCAGCGGGGCTCTAGCACAGATACGCAGTATTTT

J: TRBJ1-5
D: NA
length: 12
V: TRBV7-9
CDR3: CASRGGKQPQHF
DNA: TGTGCCAGCAGAGGGGGGAAACAGCCCCAGCATTTT

J: TRBJ1-1
D: TRBD1
length: 17
V: TRBV9
CDR3: CASSVDRGGTLNTEAFF
DNA: TGTGCCAGCAGCGTAGACAGGGGGGGAACATTGAACACTGAAGCTTTCTTT

J: TRBJ1-4
D: NA
length: 14
V: TRBV13
CDR3: CASSLSGLEEKLFF
DNA: TGTGCCAGCAGCTTAAGTGGACTAGAGGAAAAACTGTTTTTT

J: TRBJ1-1
D: NA
length: 13
V: TRBV19
CDR3: CASIARMNTEAFF
DNA: TGTGCCAGTATTGCACGGATGAACACTGAAGCTTTCTTT

J: TRBJ2-3
D: NA
length: 14
V: TRBV7-9
CDR3: CASSPGSGGDTQYF
DNA: TGTGCCAGCAGTCCTGGCAGCGGCGGGGATACGCAGTATTTT

J: TRBJ1-3
D: NA
length: 18
V: TRBV11-2
CDR3: CASSLDRPGPGSGNTIYF
DNA: TGTGCCAGCAGCTTAGACCGTCCGGGACCTGGCTCTGGAAACACCATATATTTT

J: TRBJ2-3
D: NA
length: 14
V: TRBV13
CDR3: CASSKGLATDTQYF
DNA: TGTGCCAGCAGCAAGGGGCTAGCAACGGATACGCAGTATTTT

J: TRBJ1-5
D: NA
length: 12
V: TRBV24-1
CDR3: CATSDLVGPQHF
DNA: TGTGCCACCAGTGATTTGGTAGGTCCCCAGCATTTT

J: TRBJ2-7
D: NA
length: 12
V: TRBV6-2/TRBV6-3
CDR3: CASSYSTYEQYF
DNA: TGTGCCAGCAGTTACTCGACCTACGAGCAGTACTTC

J: TRBJ1-1
D: NA
length: 16
V: TRBV7-2
CDR3: CASSLKVVSFFTEAFF
DNA: TGTGCCAGCAGCTTAAAGGTCGTCAGTTTCTTTACTGAAGCTTTCTTT

J: TRBJ1-1
D: NA
length: 14
V: TRBV27
CDR3: CASSLGGGNTEAFF
DNA: TGTGCCAGCAGTTTAGGGGGCGGGAACACTGAAGCTTTCTTT

J: TRBJ2-1
D: TRBD2
length: 15
V: TRBV18
CDR3: CASSPGLAGANEQFF
DNA: TGTGCCAGCTCACCGGGACTAGCGGGGGCTAATGAGCAGTTCTTC

J: TRBJ1-6
D: NA
length: 15
V: TRBV3-1/TRBV3-2
CDR3: CASSQTGGDNSPLHF
DNA: TGTGCCAGCAGCCAAACGGGGGGAGATAATTCACCCCTCCACTTT

J: TRBJ1-1
D: TRBD1
length: 12
V: TRBV28
CDR3: CASSRQGTEAFF
DNA: TGTGCCAGCAGCAGACAGGGCACTGAAGCTTTCTTT

J: TRBJ1-1
D: NA
length: 13
V: TRBV3-1/TRBV3-2
CDR3: CASSTWPYTEAFF
DNA: TGTGCCAGCAGCACCTGGCCTTACACTGAAGCTTTCTTT

J: TRBJ2-7
D: TRBD2
length: 15
V: TRBV14
CDR3: CASSQASGGPYEQYF
DNA: TGTGCCAGCAGCCAAGCTAGCGGGGGGCCCTACGAGCAGTACTTC

J: TRBJ2-3
D: NA
length: 11
V: TRBV9
CDR3: CASSATDTQYF
DNA: TGTGCCAGCAGCGCTACAGATACGCAGTATTTT

J: TRBJ2-7
D: TRBD1
length: 14
V: TRBV7-6
CDR3: CASSLVQGIHEQYF
DNA: TGTGCCAGCAGCTTAGTACAGGGGATACACGAGCAGTACTTC

J: TRBJ2-5
D: NA
length: 11
V: TRBV2
CDR3: CASMVQETQYF
DNA: TGTGCCAGCATGGTCCAAGAGACCCAGTACTTC

J: TRBJ1-1
D: NA
length: 11
V: TRBV2
CDR3: CATTLNTEAFF
DNA: TGTGCCACCACGCTGAACACTGAAGCTTTCTTT

J: TRBJ2-4
D: NA
length: 14
V: TRBV6-2/TRBV6-3
CDR3: CASSDPGAKNIQYF
DNA: TGTGCCAGCAGCGACCCGGGGGCCAAAAACATTCAGTACTTC

J: TRBJ1-4
D: TRBD1
length: 19
V: TRBV2
CDR3: CASTRPRGQPRATNEKLFF
DNA: TGTGCCAGCACTCGTCCCAGGGGACAGCCCCGTGCAACTAATGAAAAACTGTTTTTT

J: TRBJ1-1
D: TRBD1
length: 15
V: TRBV7-3
CDR3: CASSLSPGQGSLAFF
DNA: TGTGCCAGCAGCTTAAGTCCGGGACAGGGCTCGTTGGCTTTCTTT

J: TRBJ1-1
D: NA
length: 10
V: TRBV20-1
CDR3: CSLMNTEAFF
DNA: TGCAGTCTGATGAACACTGAAGCTTTCTTT